Listed below are T cell receptor beta chains from one sample, sequenced in a study of T cells in Graves' hyperthyroidism and ophthalmopathy. MiXCR, run by TCRdb on the multiplex PCR reads, gives a single entry per CDR3 protein. The sample shows about 420,000 distinct CDR3 sequences, 15% to 17% of them seen only once. Material for sequencing was blood. Receptors originate from a woman in her late teens or twenties with Graves' hyperthyroidism. The CDR3 runs from the conserved cysteine through the conserved F or W. A D gene is named only where the DNA matches it firmly. Only part of the rows carry a size: once, few, many, or a class if the clone is expanded.

CDR3 DNA,CDR3 protein,J gene,CDR3 length,V gene,clone size,D gene
TGCAGTGCTAAAGCTCCCGGAGGGGAGAACACTGAAGCTTTCTTT,CSAKAPGGENTEAFF,TRBJ1-1,15,TRBV20-1,many,-
TGCGCCAGCAGCTTGGACTTTGAGCAGTTCTTC,CASSLDFEQFF,TRBJ2-1,11,TRBV5-1,few,-
TGCAGCGTTGAAGGGACAGGGGGCGTGTATGGCTACACCTTC,CSVEGTGGVYGYTF,TRBJ1-2,14,TRBV29-1,-,TRBD1
TGTGCCAGCAGTGAGGGTGGACTAGCGGGCCGTGAGACCCAGTACTTC,CASSEGGLAGRETQYF,TRBJ2-5,16,TRBV25-1,many,TRBD2
TGTGCCAGCACCCCTACGGCATGGCCTCTCAATCAGCCCCAGCATTTT,CASTPTAWPLNQPQHF,TRBJ1-5,16,TRBV3-1,many,-
TGTGCCAGCAGCTTCCCCCCGGGTCTCCCTGACGAGCAGTACTTC,CASSFPPGLPDEQYF,TRBJ2-7,15,TRBV7-9,many,-
TGTGCCAGCAGCACCCACAGGGATGAAAAACTGTTTTTT,CASSTHRDEKLFF,TRBJ1-4,13,TRBV11-3,many,-
TGTGCCAGCGCCAGCAGGAGGGGCCAAGAGACCCAGTACTTC,CASASRRGQETQYF,TRBJ2-5,14,TRBV28,many,-
TGTGCCATCAGGGGGGGCTCCTTGGATGGCTACACCTTC,CAIRGGSLDGYTF,TRBJ1-2,13,TRBV10-3,-,-
TGTGCCAGCACCAGGGGGGACTCCACAGATACGCAGTATTTT,CASTRGDSTDTQYF,TRBJ2-3,14,TRBV27,many,-
TGTGCCAGCAGCGTGGGACCGTATAACTATGGCTACACCTTC,CASSVGPYNYGYTF,TRBJ1-2,14,TRBV7-8,many,-
TGCAGTGCCGAGGGGACAGTGAACAATGAGCAGTTCTTC,CSAEGTVNNEQFF,TRBJ2-1,13,TRBV20-1,few,TRBD1
TGTGCCAGCAGTTTTCCGGCCCGCTCTAGGCCCCTCCACTTT,CASSFPARSRPLHF,TRBJ1-6,14,TRBV28,many,-
TGCGCCAGCAGCCAAGAAGAACGACAGGGGTTCACTGAAGCTTTCTTT,CASSQEERQGFTEAFF,TRBJ1-1,16,TRBV4-1,many,TRBD1
TGTGCCAGCAATGATGGCGCGGGGGGCTACACCTTC,CASNDGAGGYTF,TRBJ1-2,12,TRBV2,-,-
TGCAGTGCTAGGGGGCTAGCGCGCGATCTTAGCACAGATACGCAGTATTTT,CSARGLARDLSTDTQYF,TRBJ2-3,17,TRBV20-1,many,-
TGTGCCAGCAGCTTAAGCGGGAGCGGCAATGAGCAGTTCTTC,CASSLSGSGNEQFF,TRBJ2-1,14,TRBV7-3,many,TRBD2
TGTGCCAGCAGCCCCACTTCTCTAGCGGGAGGGAACGAGCAGTACTTC,CASSPTSLAGGNEQYF,TRBJ2-7,16,TRBV7-3,few,TRBD2
TGTGCCAGCAGCGTAGATCAGGGTTTGCGAGGCTACACCTTC,CASSVDQGLRGYTF,TRBJ1-2,14,TRBV9,many,-
TGTGCCAGCAGTTTAGGCCGCCGAGGAGGCACTGAAGCTTTCTTT,CASSLGRRGGTEAFF,TRBJ1-1,15,TRBV12-3/TRBV12-4,once,-
TGCGCCAGCAGCTTGGAGACTCGCACAGATACGCAGTATTTT,CASSLETRTDTQYF,TRBJ2-3,14,TRBV5-1,many,-
TGTGCCAGCACCTTCAGACAGGGCTCTGGGGCCAACGTCCTGACTTTC,CASTFRQGSGANVLTF,TRBJ2-6,16,TRBV7-8,-,TRBD1
TGTGCCAGCAGCCAAGGGTATACAGGGCAGAATGAAAAACTGTTTTTT,CASSQGYTGQNEKLFF,TRBJ1-4,16,TRBV14,few,-
TGTGCCAGCAGTTACTCTTTGGCAGGGCAAGAGACCCAGTACTTC,CASSYSLAGQETQYF,TRBJ2-5,15,TRBV6-5,many,-
TGTGCCATCAGGAGTAGCGGGGGGCCAGGCACCGGGGAGCTGTTTTTT,CAIRSSGGPGTGELFF,TRBJ2-2,16,TRBV10-3,-,TRBD2
TGTGCCAGTAGTATGTGGGACAGGGGCGACACCGGGGAGCTGTTTTTT,CASSMWDRGDTGELFF,TRBJ2-2,16,TRBV19,many,TRBD1
TGTGCCAGCAGCTTAGCGGAGAAAGGTCCGAACACTGAAGCTTTCTTT,CASSLAEKGPNTEAFF,TRBJ1-1,16,TRBV7-8,many,-
TGTGCCAGCAGCGTTCGGGACCACCCTTACGAGCAGTACTTC,CASSVRDHPYEQYF,TRBJ2-7,14,TRBV9,many,-
TGTGCCAGCAGTCCCCGACTAGCGGGGTCCGGGGAGCTGTTTTTT,CASSPRLAGSGELFF,TRBJ2-2,15,TRBV6-2/TRBV6-3,-,TRBD2
TGTGCCAGCAGATCCACAGGGAACTATGGCTACACCTTC,CASRSTGNYGYTF,TRBJ1-2,13,TRBV27,many,-
TGTGCCAGCAGCTTAGCTAGCGGGAGGGGCCAAGAGACCCAGTACTTC,CASSLASGRGQETQYF,TRBJ2-5,16,TRBV7-2,-,TRBD2
TGTGCCAGCAGTTTAGGGGCCCCGAGAAGATACGAGCAGTACTTC,CASSLGAPRRYEQYF,TRBJ2-7,15,TRBV12-3/TRBV12-4,many,-
TGTGCCTGGGCCCGGGACGGAGACTACGAGCAGTACTTC,CAWARDGDYEQYF,TRBJ2-7,13,TRBV30,-,-
TGTGCCAGCAGCTCGGACTGGCAGGGCTCACCCCTCCACTTT,CASSSDWQGSPLHF,TRBJ1-6,14,TRBV12-3/TRBV12-4,many,-
TGCGCCAGCAGCCGGGACAGGGGGCATCAGAATGGCTACACCTTC,CASSRDRGHQNGYTF,TRBJ1-2,15,TRBV5-1,few,TRBD1
TGTGCCAGCAGCATGACTAGCGGGAGTCCGGATACGCAGTATTTT,CASSMTSGSPDTQYF,TRBJ2-3,15,TRBV7-8,many,TRBD2
TGTGCCAGCAGTTTAGGTAGCGGGGGGGCCGGATGGTACGAGCAGTACTTC,CASSLGSGGAGWYEQYF,TRBJ2-7,17,TRBV12-3/TRBV12-4,many,TRBD2